The 16 T cell receptor beta chains below all came from one sample that was sequenced in a study of T cells in Graves' hyperthyroidism and ophthalmopathy. The CDR3 regions of TCR beta were amplified from RNA transcripts. In the first-round RT-PCR of the TCR CDR3, the HTBI primer set was used. MiXCR, applied by TCRdb to the multiplex PCR reads, yields one record per CDR3 protein. Here the sample spans a few hundred thousand distinct CDR3 sequences, more than 45% being singletons. The sample was peripheral blood or thyroid tissue (not recorded which). The origin of the receptors is a woman aged 18-29 years with Graves' hyperthyroidism.

This clonotype occurred many times. The chain employs TRBV19 and TRBJ2-7; 7 bases are a match to TRBD1. Germline loops: CDR1 LNHDA, CDR2 SQIVND (reference sequence). This CDR3 has 14 residues. With V trimmed by 5 bases and J by 3 bases, 7 bases remained unmatched. The chain's CDR3 is CASSPRTGVYEQYF. For the CDR3, the DNA is TGTGCCAGTAGTCCGCGGACAGGAGTCTACGAGCAGTACTTC.

This clonotype was observed many times. This chain links TRBV29-1 with TRBJ2-5, with 7 bases fitting TRBD2. This CDR3 spans 12 amino acids. With V trimmed by 4 bases and J by 1 base, 0 bases remained unmatched. Germline CDR1 and CDR2: SQVTM and ANQGSEA. CDR3 in DNA: TGCAGCGTTGCTAGCGGCCAAGAGACCCAGTACTTC. This sequence encodes CSVASGQETQYF.

This clonotype was seen at least ten times. The V call is TRBV9, the J call TRBJ1-1; D unclear. The CDR3 extends over 15 amino acids. Germline V lookup: CDR1 SGDLS, CDR2 YYNGEE. Trimming left V 4 bases short and J 0 bases short, with 13 bases between. CDR3 sequence: CASSPGLGMNTEAFF. In nucleotides, the CDR3 is TGTGCCAGCAGCCCCGGTCTGGGAATGAACACTGAAGCTTTCTTT. Complete variable domain (other parts from reference TRBV9 and TRBJ1-1): DSGVTQTPKHLITATGQRVTLRCSPRSGDLSVYWYQQSLDQGLQFLIQYYNGEERAKGNILERFSAQQFPDLHSELNLSSLELGDSALYFCASSPGLGMNTEAFFGQGTRLTVV.

This clonotype was counted many times. V and J are TRBV6-6 and TRBJ2-7; D remains unclear. The CDR3 runs to 16 residues. Trimming pared 6 bases from V and 3 bases from J, leaving 21 bases between. Germline values: CDR1 MNHNY, CDR2 SVGAGI (reference sequence). The CDR3 is CASSRFPGQMGYEQYF. CDR3 DNA: TGTGCCAGCAGCCGCTTTCCTGGCCAAATGGGCTACGAGCAGTACTTC.

The V and J genes are TRBV9 and TRBJ2-7; D is unresolved. The germline V gene has CDR1 SGDLS and CDR2 YYNGEE. This CDR3 comprises 11 residues. V was pared by 4 bases and J by 9 bases, with 11 bases between. CDR3 sequence: CASSRSGGQYF. The DNA for the CDR3 is TGTGCCAGCAGCCGGTCGGGTGGGCAGTACTTC.

This clonotype was recorded a few times. The chain has TRBV2 and TRBJ2-7; 11 bases are shared with TRBD2. J was trimmed by 8 bases and V by 7 bases; bases with no gene match: 7. This CDR3 has 13 amino acids. Germline V gene lookup returns CDR1 SNHLY and CDR2 FYNNEI. The CDR3: CASTTSGSGKQYF. CDR3 bases: TGTGCCAGCACTACTAGCGGGAGTGGGAAGCAGTACTTC.

The rearrangement uses TRBV25-1 and TRBJ1-1, with D unclear. The germline CDR1 and CDR2 sequences are MGHDK and SYGVNS. V gave up 8 bases and J gave up 6 bases, with 16 bases separating them. The CDR3 loop spans 13 amino acids. CDR3 residues: CASVDLRHAEAFF. The CDR3 bases are TGTGCCAGCGTAGATCTCAGGCACGCTGAAGCTTTCTTT.

This clonotype was counted at least ten times. The rearrangement links TRBV6-2 or TRBV6-3 to TRBJ1-2; D remains ambiguous. The CDR3 consists of 14 residues. Germline loops: CDR1 MNHEY, CDR2 SVGEGT. The V end lost 6 bases, the J end lost 3 bases, and 14 bases lay between the germline ends. Written as DNA, the CDR3 is TGTGCCAGCAGCCTAGGTACGCTCGACTATGGCTACACCTTC. Translating gives CASSLGTLDYGYTF.

The gene calls are TRBV14 and TRBJ2-3, with D unresolved. V shed 0 bases and J shed 2 bases, with 3 bases lying between them. Germline V gene sequence: CDR1 SGHDN, CDR2 FVKESK. This CDR3 is 13 amino acids long. CDR3 DNA: TGTGCCAGCAGCCAAGATTACACAGATACGCAGTATTTT. It translates to CASSQDYTDTQYF.

This clonotype was observed at least ten times. The V call is TRBV5-1, the J call TRBJ1-2, with 7 bases identical to TRBD1. The CDR3 sequence is 14 residues long. Germline trimming cut 0 bases from V and 4 bases from J; bases unmatched to any gene: 3. CDR1 and CDR2 (germline): SGHRS, YFSETQ. The CDR3 spells CASSLDRGIYGYTF. The CDR3 DNA sequence: TGCGCCAGCAGCTTGGACAGGGGAATCTATGGCTACACCTTC.

This clonotype was observed many times. The chain has TRBV20-1 and TRBJ2-7, with D possibly TRBD1 on 6 matching bases. V was shortened by 0 bases and J by 5 bases, with 17 bases between the two germline ends. This CDR3 spans 15 amino acids. CDR1 DFQATT and CDR2 SNEGSKA come from the germline V gene (reference sequence). Written as DNA, the CDR3 is TGCAGTGCTAGAGAGCAGGGGACCGCCTGGGACGAGCAGTACTTC. Encoded protein: CSAREQGTAWDEQYF.

The table lists this clonotype with many counts. The chain combines TRBV2 with TRBJ1-5; D may be TRBD1 (6 bases). V was trimmed by 4 bases and J by 4 bases, leaving 11 bases between them. This CDR3 has 14 residues. Per the germline V gene, CDR1 is SNHLY and CDR2 is FYNNEI. CDR3 nucleotide sequence: TGTGCCAGCAGTGTAGAGGGGGGAAATCAGCCCCAGCATTTT. Its protein product is CASSVEGGNQPQHF.

The chain uses TRBV2 and TRBJ2-1, with 11 bases fitting TRBD2. The CDR3 contains 17 residues. Germline lookup yields CDR1 SNHLY and CDR2 FYNNEI. Unmatched junction bases numbered 12, after V lost 3 bases and J lost 8 bases. The CDR3 loop reads CASSDVSGRAFDYEQFF. In DNA, the CDR3 is TGTGCCAGCAGTGACGTTAGCGGGAGGGCCTTTGACTATGAGCAGTTCTTC.

In regard to this clonotype: The CDR3 end shows no conserved phenylalanine or tryptophan, and so a read error is likely. The limits of the CDR3 on the DNA are not certain, so only TCRdb's listed CDR3 is given. The V and J genes are TRBV20-1 and TRBJ2-6; TRBD2 is taken as the D call from the table, unchecked against the DNA. Looked up from germline, CDR1 is DFQATT and CDR2 is SNEGSKA (reference sequence). Ends included, the CDR3 has 8 residues. CDR3 protein: CSARALAG.

In its sample, this clonotype was seen once. V is TRBV20-1 and J is TRBJ2-1; TRBD1 is a possible D gene (5 bases). The last part of the DNA fits TRBJ2-7 better; the J call may be wrong. Per germline, CDR1 DFQATT and CDR2 SNEGSKA (reference sequence). This CDR3 region has 16 residues. The CDR3 region is CSARDSAGSVYNEQYF. The DNA of the CDR3 is TGCAGTGCTAGAGATTCCGCAGGGTCTGTCTACAATGAGCAGTACTTC.

This clonotype was seen repeatedly, ten times or more. The chain couples TRBV5-4 to TRBJ1-2; D call uncertain. Trimming shortened V by 1 base and J by 8 bases, and 12 bases separated the two germline ends. CDR1 is SGHNT and CDR2 is YYREEE in the germline V gene (reference sequence). This CDR3 has 13 residues. The CDR3, as DNA: TGTGCCAGCAGCTTGAACAGCCTCGGGGGCTACACCTTC. This codes for CASSLNSLGGYTF.